The 2 T cell receptor beta chains presented below share a single source sample, sequenced in a study of cytomegalovirus exposure and HLA in healthy donors. The PCR ran on 60 Vbeta and 13 Jbeta primers. Assay used: immunoSEQ multiplex PCR; TCRdb lists only in-frame clones, some missing. Here the sample spans 150,000 or so clones, about 79% being singletons. The specimen was PBMCs. These TCRs come from a man aged 35 to 55 in good health and CMV-seropositive.

This CDR3 reads CASSLRGHQETQYF. DNA for the CDR3: TGTGCCAGCAGTTTACGCGGACATCAAGAGACCCAGTACTTC. The chain combines TRBV28 with TRBJ2-5, with D possibly being TRBD1 (5 bases). The length of the CDR3 is 14 residues. Germline V CDR1 and CDR2: MDHEN, SYDVKM. V was clipped by 2 bases and J by 2 bases, with 9 bases between them.

The chain recombines TRBV7-3 with TRBJ2-1; D is possibly TRBD2 (6 bases). This CDR3 has 15 residues. V lost 5 bases, J lost 0 bases, and 11 bases lay in between. Germline V CDR1 and CDR2: SGHTA, FQGTGA. CDR3 sequence (DNA): TGTGCCAGCAGCCCGCTAGCGAGCTCCTACAATGAGCAGTTCTTC. Encoded protein: CASSPLASSYNEQFF.